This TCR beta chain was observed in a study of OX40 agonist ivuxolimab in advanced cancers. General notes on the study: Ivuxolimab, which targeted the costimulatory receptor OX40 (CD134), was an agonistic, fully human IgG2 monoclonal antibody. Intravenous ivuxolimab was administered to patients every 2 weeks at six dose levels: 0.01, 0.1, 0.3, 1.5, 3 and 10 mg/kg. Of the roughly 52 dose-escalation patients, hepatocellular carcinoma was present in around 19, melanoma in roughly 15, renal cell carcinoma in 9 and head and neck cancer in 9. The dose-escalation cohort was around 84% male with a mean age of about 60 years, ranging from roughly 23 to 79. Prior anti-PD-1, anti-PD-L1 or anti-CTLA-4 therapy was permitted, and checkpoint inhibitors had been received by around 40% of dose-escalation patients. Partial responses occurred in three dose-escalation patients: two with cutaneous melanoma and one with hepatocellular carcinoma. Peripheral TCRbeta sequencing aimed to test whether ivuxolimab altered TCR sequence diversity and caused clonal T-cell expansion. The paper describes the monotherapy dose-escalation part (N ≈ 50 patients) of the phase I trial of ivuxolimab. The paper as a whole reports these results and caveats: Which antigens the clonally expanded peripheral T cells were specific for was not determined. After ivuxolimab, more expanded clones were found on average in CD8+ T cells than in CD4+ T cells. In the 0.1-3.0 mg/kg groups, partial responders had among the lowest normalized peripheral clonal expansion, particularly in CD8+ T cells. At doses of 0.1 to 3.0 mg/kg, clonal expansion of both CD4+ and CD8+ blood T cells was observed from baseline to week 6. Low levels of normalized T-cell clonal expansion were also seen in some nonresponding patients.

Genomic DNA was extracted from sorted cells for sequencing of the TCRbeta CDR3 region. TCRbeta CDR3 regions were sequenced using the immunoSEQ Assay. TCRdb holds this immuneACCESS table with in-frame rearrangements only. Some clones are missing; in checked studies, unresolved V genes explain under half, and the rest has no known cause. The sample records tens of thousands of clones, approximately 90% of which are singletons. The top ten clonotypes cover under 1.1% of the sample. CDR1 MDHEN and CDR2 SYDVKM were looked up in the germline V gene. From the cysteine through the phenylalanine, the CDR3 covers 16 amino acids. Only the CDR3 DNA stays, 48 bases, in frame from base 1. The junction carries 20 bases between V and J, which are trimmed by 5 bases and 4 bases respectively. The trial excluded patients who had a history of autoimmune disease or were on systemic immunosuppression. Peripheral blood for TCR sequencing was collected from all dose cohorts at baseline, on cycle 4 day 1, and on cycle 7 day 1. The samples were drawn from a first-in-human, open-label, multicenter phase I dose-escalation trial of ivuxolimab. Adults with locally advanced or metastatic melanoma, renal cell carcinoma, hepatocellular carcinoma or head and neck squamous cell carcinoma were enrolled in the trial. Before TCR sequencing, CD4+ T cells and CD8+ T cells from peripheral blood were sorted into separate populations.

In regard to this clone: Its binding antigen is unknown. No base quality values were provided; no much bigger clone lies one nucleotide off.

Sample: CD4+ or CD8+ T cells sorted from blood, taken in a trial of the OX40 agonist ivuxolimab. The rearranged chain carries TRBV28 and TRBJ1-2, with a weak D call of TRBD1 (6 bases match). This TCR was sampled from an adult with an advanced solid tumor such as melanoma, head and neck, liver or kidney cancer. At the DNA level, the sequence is TGTGCCAGCAGTACCAGTTCGACAGGTCCCCGCTATGGCTACACCTTC. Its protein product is CASSTSSTGPRYGYTF.